The 32 T cell receptor beta chains given below trace back to one sample, sequenced in a study of cytomegalovirus exposure and HLA in healthy donors. 60 Vbeta and 13 Jbeta primers were used in PCR. Here immunoSEQ multiplex PCR was the method, and the copy in TCRdb shows in-frame clones only, minus some. The sample carries about 89,000 clones, 85% recorded once. The sequencing sample was made of PBMCs. The source is a middle-aged man in good health and CMV-seropositive.

This clone came up once. The chain couples TRBV5-5 to TRBJ2-7; 10 nucleotides match TRBD2. After removal of 5 bases from V and 4 bases from J, the junction contained 9 bases not matched to a gene. This CDR3 contains 15 residues. Germline CDR1 is SGHKS and CDR2 is YYEKEE (reference sequence). CDR3 sequence (DNA): TGTGCCAGCAGTACGAGCGGGAGGGCCCCTTACGAGCAGTACTTC. It is translated as CASSTSGRAPYEQYF.

The chain joins TRBV28 to TRBJ1-3; no definite D call. CDR3 length: 12 residues. Germline lookup yields CDR1 MDHEN and CDR2 SYDVKM. V shed 4 bases and J shed 4 bases, with 5 bases lying between them. The CDR3 loop reads CASSSGGNTIYF. As DNA, the CDR3 is TGTGCCAGCAGTTCGGGGGGAAACACCATATATTTT.

The J gene is TRBJ2-2, the V gene TRBV18; 11 bases map to TRBD2. The CDR3 has 15 residues. Per germline, CDR1 KGHSH and CDR2 LQKENI. J gave up 5 bases and V 3 bases, and 2 bases lay outside the gene matches. CDR3 sequence reads: CASSPASGRTGELFF. For the CDR3, the DNA is TGTGCCAGCTCACCCGCTAGCGGGAGGACCGGGGAGCTGTTTTTT.

This clone was seen just once. V is TRBV4-1 and J is TRBJ2-5, with D possibly matching TRBD2 (5 bases). V was cut by 1 base and J by 11 bases, with 23 bases left in between. CDR1 MGHRA and CDR2 YSYEKL come from the germline V gene. The CDR3 has 16 residues. The CDR3 reads CASSQGGGGALRGQYF. The CDR3 DNA reads as TGCGCCAGCAGCCAAGGAGGTGGCGGTGCCTTACGAGGGCAGTACTTC.

This clone was found a few times. The V call is TRBV27, the J call TRBJ1-6, with 7 bases lining up with TRBD1. The V segment lost 6 bases and the J segment 4 bases; nucleotides outside the gene matches: 6. This CDR3 spans 15 amino acids. Germline loops: CDR1 MNHEY, CDR2 SMNVEV (reference sequence). The CDR3 DNA sequence: TGTGCCAGCAGCTCCGGGACAGTGTATAATTCACCCCTCCACTTT. It codes for CASSSGTVYNSPLHF.

The rearrangement links TRBV4-1 to TRBJ2-7; 8 bases are shared with TRBD1. V shed 4 bases, J shed 3 bases, and the junction held 8 bases outside the gene matches. Per germline, CDR1 MGHRA and CDR2 YSYEKL. This CDR3 region has 15 residues. CDR3 bases: TGCGCCAGCAGCCCGCCGGGACAGGTAAACTACGAGCAGTACTTC. Protein: CASSPPGQVNYEQYF.

The rearrangement links TRBV19 to TRBJ2-1, with 12 positions matching TRBD2. This CDR3 is built from 15 residues. V lost 6 bases to trimming and J lost 8 bases; unmatched junction nucleotides: 8. Germline loops: CDR1 LNHDA, CDR2 SQIVND (reference sequence). CDR3 bases: TGTGCCAGTAGCCGAACTAGCGGGGGGTTCTATGAGCAGTTCTTC. Its translation: CASSRTSGGFYEQFF.

The chain is built from TRBV7-9 and TRBJ1-6; D gene ambiguous. The CDR3 is 17 residues long. Trimming removed 1 base at V and 3 bases at J, with 13 bases between. Germline-derived CDR1 and CDR2 are SEHNR and FQNEAQ (reference sequence). This CDR3 is CASSLGARSDYNSPLHF. The CDR3 DNA is TGTGCCAGCAGCTTAGGGGCCAGATCAGACTATAATTCACCCCTCCACTTT.

This clone came up once. The chain employs TRBV10-2 and TRBJ1-1; 7 bases align to TRBD1. Trimming removed 10 bases from V and 4 bases from J; junction bases left unmatched: 12. Germline CDR1 WSHSY, CDR2 SAAADI. The CDR3 is 14 residues long. The DNA for the CDR3 is TGCGCCACCGAAAACAGGGGTTTTAGCACTGAAGCTTTCTTT. Amino acid sequence: CATENRGFSTEAFF.

This clone occurred a few times. The rearrangement uses TRBV6-1 and TRBJ2-5; 7 bases map to TRBD1. The CDR3 loop spans 14 amino acids. Germline assignment: CDR1 MNHNS and CDR2 SASEGT. The trim removed 7 bases at V and 4 bases at J, leaving 9 bases unmatched. CDR3 in DNA: TGTGCCAGCAACCCACAGGGGAGTAGAGAGACCCAGTACTTC. Translating it yields CASNPQGSRETQYF.

This clone was seen once. This sequence joins TRBV6-5 and TRBJ2-3; a weak D match, TRBD2 (7 bases). The CDR3 runs 14 residues. Looked up from germline, CDR1 is MNHEY and CDR2 is SVGAGI. With 6 bases removed from V and 4 bases from J, the gap between germline ends came to 14 bases. Here the CDR3 reads CASRAGAWADTQYF. The CDR3 bases are TGTGCCAGCAGGGCGGGGGCCTGGGCAGATACGCAGTATTTT.

This clone was recorded only once. The chain combines TRBV27 with TRBJ1-2; 8 positions agree with TRBD1. After removal of 8 bases from V and 8 bases from J, the junction contained 13 bases not matched to a gene. The CDR3 sequence is 14 residues long. Germline values: CDR1 MNHEY, CDR2 SMNVEV (reference sequence). CDR3 coding DNA: TGTGCCAGCGCTTACACCGGGACAGGATTCGGCTACACCTTC. Its protein product is CASAYTGTGFGYTF.

This sequence joins TRBV6-5 and TRBJ1-3, with D possibly being TRBD1 (5 bases). CDR3 size: 15 residues. V was pared by 7 bases and J by 0 bases, with 13 bases between. Germline V CDR1 and CDR2: MNHEY, SVGAGI. CDR3 protein: CASTPTVTSGNTIYF. The CDR3 DNA sequence: TGTGCCAGCACCCCGACAGTAACCTCTGGAAACACCATATATTTT.

J is TRBJ2-7 and V is TRBV5-1; D may be TRBD2 (5 bases). V lost 2 bases and J lost 5, with 5 bases in between. This CDR3 comprises 11 residues. Looked up from germline, CDR1 is SGHRS and CDR2 is YFSETQ. CDR3 DNA sequence: TGCGCCAGCAGCTTTAGCGACGAGCAGTACTTC. It codes for CASSFSDEQYF.

CDR3 residues: CASSWTGEGSPLHF. The DNA of the CDR3 is TGTGCCAGCAGCTGGACAGGAGAGGGCTCACCCCTCCACTTT. The rearrangement joins TRBV7-9 to TRBJ1-6, with 7 bases lining up with TRBD1. This CDR3 spans 14 amino acids. Germline V lookup: CDR1 SEHNR, CDR2 FQNEAQ (reference sequence). J gave up 10 bases and V 4 bases, and 7 bases lay outside the gene matches.

The rearrangement links TRBV7-3 to TRBJ2-6, with D possibly TRBD1 on 5 matching bases. V lost 3 bases to trimming and J lost 2 bases, with 8 bases between them. The CDR3 is made up of 15 amino acids. Germline V gene data show CDR1 as SGHTA and CDR2 as FQGTGA. The CDR3 loop is CASSFVDTGANVLTF. CDR3 bases: TGTGCCAGCAGCTTTGTGGACACTGGGGCCAACGTCCTGACTTTC.

Only one count was recorded for this clone. The rearrangement links TRBV5-5 to TRBJ1-5, with D possibly TRBD1 on 5 matching bases. This CDR3 comprises 15 residues. V shed 2 bases and J shed 6 bases, with 15 bases lying between them. The V gene's germline CDR1 is SGHKS and CDR2 YYEKEE (reference sequence). The CDR3 coding sequence is TGTGCCAGCAGCTTCGGGACTAGGGGCGGTCAGCCCCAGCATTTT. It codes for CASSFGTRGGQPQHF.

The rearrangement uses TRBV7-8 and TRBJ1-1, with D unresolved. Deletions cut 6 bases from V and 1 base from J, with 9 bases between. Germline V gene data show CDR1 as SGHVS and CDR2 as FQNEAQ. The CDR3 loop spans 13 amino acids. The CDR3: CASRYTANTEAFF. The CDR3, as DNA: TGTGCCAGCAGGTATACAGCGAACACTGAAGCTTTCTTT.

J is TRBJ2-5 and V is TRBV18, with 7 bases identical to TRBD2. The J call may be faulty, since TRBJ2-7 better matches the DNA end. Germline loops: CDR1 KGHSH, CDR2 LQKENI. This CDR3 spans 14 amino acids. The CDR3 here is CASSPGGLIYEQYF. CDR3 nucleotide sequence: TGTGCCAGCTCACCCGGGGGACTAATCTACGAGCAGTACTTC.

This clone has just one count. The chain recombines TRBV19 with TRBJ2-2, with a possible D match to TRBD1 (5 bases). V lost 3 bases and J lost 4, with 12 bases in between. The CDR3 is 15 residues long. Germline-derived CDR1 and CDR2 are LNHDA and SQIVND (reference sequence). The CDR3 nucleotides read TGTGCCAGTAGTATGAGACAGTCCCTCACCGGGGAGCTGTTTTTT. Encoded protein: CASSMRQSLTGELFF.

The chain is built from TRBV30 and TRBJ2-7; TRBD1 matches 10 bases. J lost 3 bases, V lost 3 bases, and 5 bases had no gene match. From germline, CDR1 is GTSNPN and CDR2 SVGIG (reference sequence). CDR3 length equals 14 residues. CDR3 in amino acids: CAWSGDRGGYEQYF. The CDR3 nucleotides read TGTGCCTGGAGCGGGGACAGGGGAGGCTACGAGCAGTACTTC.

The V gene is TRBV6-6, the J gene TRBJ2-1, with 7 bases identical to TRBD1. Germline trimming cut 6 bases from V and 6 bases from J; bases unmatched to any gene: 5. From germline, CDR1 is MNHNY and CDR2 SVGAGI (reference sequence). This CDR3 spans 13 amino acids. Written as DNA, the CDR3 is TGTGCCAGCAGACCCCGGGACAGCAATGAGCAGTTCTTC. Protein product: CASRPRDSNEQFF.

This clone was detected only a few times. The genes are TRBV5-4 and TRBJ2-7, with TRBD1 identical over 7 bases. This CDR3 has 15 residues. Losses at the gene ends were 0 bases for V and 4 bases for J; bases not matched to a gene: 7. Germline-derived CDR1 and CDR2 are SGHNT and YYREEE (reference sequence). The CDR3 sequence: CASSLAGNRGYEQYF. CDR3 sequence (DNA): TGTGCCAGCAGCTTGGCCGGGAACAGGGGATACGAGCAGTACTTC.

This clone was found once. The V call is TRBV29-1, the J call TRBJ1-1; 11 positions match TRBD1. Germline V gene data show CDR1 as SQVTM and CDR2 as ANQGSEA. V shed 6 bases and J 0 bases; nucleotides not matched to a gene: 6. The CDR3 covers 15 residues. For the CDR3, the DNA is TGCAGCGTCTGGGGACAGGGGGGATTGAACACTGAAGCTTTCTTT. This sequence encodes CSVWGQGGLNTEAFF. The full variable domain, completed using reference TRBV29-1 and TRBJ1-1, is SAVISQKPSRDICQRGTSLTIQCQVDSQVTMMFWYRQQPGQSLTLIATANQGSEATYESGFVIDKFPISRPNLTFSTLTVSNMSPEDSSIYLCSVWGQGGLNTEAFFGQGTRLTVV.

The chain joins TRBV15 to TRBJ1-4; 7 bases match TRBD1. This CDR3 contains 14 residues. After removal of 0 bases from V and 10 bases from J, the junction contained 5 bases not matched to a gene. Germline V gene lookup returns CDR1 LNHNV and CDR2 YYDKDF (reference sequence). As DNA, the CDR3 is TGTGCCACCAGCAGAGATCGGGACAGCGGAAAACTGTTTTTT. Its protein product is CATSRDRDSGKLFF.

This clone was observed a handful of times. This rearrangement joins TRBV25-1 to TRBJ1-6; no reliable D call. Germline V CDR1 and CDR2: MGHDK, SYGVNS. V was shortened by 0 bases and J by 9 bases, with 12 bases between the two germline ends. The length of the CDR3 is 15 residues. The CDR3 sequence: CASSEYGGLVSPLHF. In nucleotides, the CDR3 is TGTGCCAGCAGTGAATACGGAGGGTTGGTTTCACCCCTCCACTTT.

This clone was detected once. V gene TRBV7-2 combines with J gene TRBJ2-5; a possible D gene is TRBD2 (6 bases). The J call may be faulty, since TRBJ2-7 better matches the DNA end. CDR3 length equals 15 residues. Looked up from germline, CDR1 is SGHTA and CDR2 is FQGNSA. DNA for the CDR3: TGTGCCAGCAGCTTAGGTTCGGGGGAAGCCTACGAGCAGTACTTC. Translated: CASSLGSGEAYEQYF.

This clone was seen only a few times. The chain is built from TRBV6-6 and TRBJ2-2, with TRBD2 as a possible D gene (6 bases). The CDR3 loop spans 14 amino acids. CDR1 MNHNY and CDR2 SVGAGI come from the germline V gene (reference sequence). Between the trimmed V and J ends, which lost 5 bases and 7 bases, there was a span of 14 bases. The CDR3 reads CASSRESMIGELFF. CDR3 DNA: TGTGCCAGCAGTCGGGAGAGTATGATCGGGGAGCTGTTTTTT.

This chain joins TRBV5-1 and TRBJ1-4; tentatively, D is TRBD1 (5 bases). CDR3 length: 14 amino acids. CDR1 and CDR2 from the germline V gene are SGHRS and YFSETQ. V lost 0 bases and J lost 8, with 11 bases in between. The CDR3 sequence: CASSLGGGYEKLFF. CDR3 nucleotide sequence: TGCGCCAGCAGCTTGGGGGGGGGTTACGAAAAACTGTTTTTT. Together with reference TRBV5-1 and TRBJ1-4, the CDR3 gives the full variable domain: KAGVTQTPRYLIKTRGQQVTLSCSPISGHRSVSWYQQTPGQGLQFLFEYFSETQRNKGNFPGRFSGRQFSNSRSEMNVSTLELGDSALYLCASSLGGGYEKLFFGSGTQLSVL.

The chain links TRBV18 to TRBJ2-3, with 10 bases matching TRBD2. CDR3 length equals 16 residues. Germline CDR1 is KGHSH and CDR2 is LQKENI. The V segment lost 4 bases and the J segment 2 bases; nucleotides outside the gene matches: 6. CDR3 DNA: TGTGCCAGCTCACGGATGACTAGCGGGCTCACAGATACGCAGTATTTT. Amino acid sequence: CASSRMTSGLTDTQYF. The full variable domain, its missing parts supplied by reference TRBV18 and TRBJ2-3, is NAGVMQNPRHLVRRRGQEARLRCSPMKGHSHVYWYRQLPEEGLKFMVYLQKENIIDESGMPKERFSAEFPKEGPSILRIQQVVRGDSAAYFCASSRMTSGLTDTQYFGPGTRLTVL.

The genes are TRBV7-8 and TRBJ1-2; 12 bases match TRBD1. CDR1 is SGHVS and CDR2 is FQNEAQ in the germline V gene. There are 18 residues in the CDR3. The trim removed 2 bases at V and 4 bases at J, leaving 11 bases unmatched. Here the CDR3 reads CASSLFWGQGAPPYGYTF. CDR3 in DNA: TGTGCCAGCAGCTTATTTTGGGGACAGGGGGCGCCCCCCTATGGCTACACCTTC.

V is TRBV4-1 and J is TRBJ2-3; TRBD2 matches 14 bases. The V gene end was trimmed by 1 base and the J gene end by 6 bases; junction bases not matched to a gene: 3. CDR3 length equals 16 residues. Germline V lookup: CDR1 MGHRA, CDR2 YSYEKL. The CDR3: CASSQGLAGGPDTQYF. The CDR3, as DNA: TGCGCCAGCAGCCAAGGACTAGCGGGAGGGCCTGATACGCAGTATTTT.